The 20 T cell receptor beta chains below all came from one sample that was sequenced in a study of beta chain features in type 1 diabetes. Study-level results: Moderate yet significant TCRB CDR3 shortening was seen in Type 1 diabetes patients in all four CD4+ subsets.

Antigens for these TCRs are unknown. All of the isolated RNA was reverse transcribed, so expressed TCRB transcripts were sequenced. TCRdb's table, derived via immunoSEQ multiplex PCR, lists solely in-frame clones and lacks some. The profile shows 200,000 to 300,000 clones, under 13% of them singletons. Sequenced input: naive CD4+ T cells from blood. The source is a man aged 30 to 39 with type 1 diabetes.

This clone was counted only a few times. The V and J genes are TRBV5-1 and TRBJ2-5; TRBD1 might be the D (5 bases). V was pared by 0 bases and J by 5 bases, with 11 bases between. CDR1 is SGHRS and CDR2 is YFSETQ in the germline V gene. This CDR3 has 14 amino acids. CDR3 sequence reads: CASSLDRPRETQYF. The CDR3 bases are TGCGCCAGCAGCTTGGACAGGCCTCGGGAGACCCAGTACTTC.

This chain joins TRBV5-1 and TRBJ1-2; 7 nucleotides match TRBD1. CDR3 length equals 14 residues. The V segment lost 4 bases and the J segment 6 bases; nucleotides outside the gene matches: 9. The germline V gene encodes CDR1 SGHRS and CDR2 YFSETQ. The CDR3 region is CASSRDRAGNGYTF. CDR3 sequence (DNA): TGCGCCAGCAGCCGAGACAGGGCCGGGAATGGCTACACCTTC.

The rearrangement links TRBV9 to TRBJ2-1; D is unclear. CDR1 and CDR2 (germline): SGDLS, YYNGEE. The V and J ends lost 3 bases and 5 bases respectively, with 3 bases between them. This CDR3 contains 11 residues. The CDR3 DNA sequence: TGTGCCAGCAGCGCTGACAATGAGCAGTTCTTC. Protein product: CASSADNEQFF.

Only a few counts were recorded for this clone. This chain joins TRBV4-2 and TRBJ2-7; 7 bases line up with TRBD1. Germline V gene data show CDR1 as LGHNA and CDR2 as YNFKEQ. The V and J ends lost 4 bases and 1 base, in that order; junction bases with no gene match: 4. The CDR3 is 14 amino acids. The CDR3 DNA reads as TGTGCCAGCAGCCCGGACAGGACGTCCTACGAGCAGTACTTC. Protein product: CASSPDRTSYEQYF.

This clone was recorded a few times. V and J are TRBV4-3 and TRBJ2-7, with 10 bases lining up with TRBD1. The CDR3 length is 15 residues. Per the germline V gene, CDR1 is LGHNA and CDR2 is YSLEER. The V gene end was trimmed by 1 base and the J gene end by 6 bases; junction bases not matched to a gene: 6. CDR3 DNA: TGCGCCAGCAGCCAAGCGGGGACAGGGGTAGTCGAGCAGTACTTC. Its translation: CASSQAGTGVVEQYF.

The chain is built from TRBV5-1 and TRBJ2-7, with TRBD1 matching over 10 bases. CDR1 is SGHRS, CDR2 YFSETQ, per germline. With 4 bases clipped from V and 6 bases from J, the junction kept 13 bases outside the gene matches. The CDR3 runs to 16 residues. The CDR3 reads CASSGVPGQGIREQYF. The CDR3 coding sequence is TGCGCCAGCAGCGGGGTCCCGGGACAGGGGATTCGCGAGCAGTACTTC.

This clone was observed a handful of times. The chain has TRBV5-8 and TRBJ2-5; D is perhaps TRBD1 (6 bases). CDR1 SGHTS and CDR2 YDEGEE come from the germline V gene. The CDR3 sequence is 14 residues long. Trimming took 4 bases from V and 5 from J, leaving 15 bases between them. This CDR3 is CASSPTGREETQYF. For the CDR3, the DNA is TGTGCCAGCAGCCCGACAGGACGTGAGGAGACCCAGTACTTC.

This clone showed up just a few times. The chain joins TRBV18 to TRBJ1-4, with D perhaps matching TRBD1 (5 bases). The CDR3 is 14 residues long. The germline gives CDR1 KGHSH, CDR2 LQKENI. Trimming stripped 4 bases from V and 5 bases from J, with 11 bases between. CDR3 coding DNA: TGTGCCAGCTCACGCCGACAGAGGAATGAAAAACTGTTTTTT. This gives the protein CASSRRQRNEKLFF.

The chain couples TRBV19 to TRBJ1-6; D remains unclear. Trimming took 0 bases from V and 7 from J, leaving 7 bases between them. CDR1 and CDR2 from the germline V gene are LNHDA and SQIVND (reference sequence). CDR3 length: 14 residues. The CDR3 loop is CASSIEGANSPLHF. Here the CDR3 DNA reads TGTGCCAGTAGTATAGAGGGAGCAAATTCACCCCTCCACTTT.

This clone showed up just a few times. The J gene is TRBJ2-5, the V gene TRBV7-2, with a tentative D call TRBD1 (5 bases). Germline values: CDR1 SGHTA, CDR2 FQGNSA. Trimming took 1 base from V and 1 from J, leaving 7 bases between them. This CDR3 is built from 14 residues. The DNA of the CDR3 is TGTGCCAGCAGCTTAGGCAGGGCCCAAGAGACCCAGTACTTC. It encodes CASSLGRAQETQYF.

This clone was counted only a few times. The V and J genes are TRBV5-1 and TRBJ2-6, with a possible D match to TRBD2 (5 bases). This CDR3 has 15 amino acids. V dropped 2 bases and J dropped 2 bases, with 8 bases sitting between them. Looked up from germline, CDR1 is SGHRS and CDR2 is YFSETQ. CDR3 nucleotides: TGCGCCAGCAGCTTTCGAGGGCCTGGGGCCAACGTCCTGACTTTC. Protein: CASSFRGPGANVLTF.

This sequence joins TRBV9 and TRBJ1-6, with no clear D. The CDR3 is 14 amino acids. Germline V gene lookup returns CDR1 SGDLS and CDR2 YYNGEE. V lost 0 bases, J lost 5 bases, and 6 bases lay in between. CDR3: CASSVGLDNSPLHF. The CDR3 coding sequence is TGTGCCAGCAGCGTAGGTTTAGATAATTCACCCCTCCACTTT.

The chain recombines TRBV2 with TRBJ1-2; a possible D gene is TRBD1 (6 bases). V shed 4 bases and J shed 4 bases, with 13 bases lying between them. The germline V gene has CDR1 SNHLY and CDR2 FYNNEI. The CDR3 totals 14 residues. CDR3 DNA sequence: TGTGCCAGCAGTGCCTCCGTGGGGGCCTATGGCTACACCTTC. Its translation is CASSASVGAYGYTF. The full variable domain, with the rest looked up from reference TRBV2 and TRBJ1-2, is EPEVTQTPSHQVTQMGQEVILRCVPISNHLYFYWYRQILGQKVEFLVSFYNNEISEKSEIFDDQFSVERPDGSNFTLKIRSTKLEDSAMYFCASSASVGAYGYTFGSGTRLTVV.

The rearrangement joins TRBV7-9 to TRBJ1-5, with 10 bases aligning to TRBD1. The V gene's germline CDR1 is SEHNR and CDR2 FQNEAQ (reference sequence). The CDR3 runs to 14 residues. V dropped 6 bases and J dropped 5; count of bases not matched to a gene: 4. In DNA, the CDR3 is TGTGCCAGCAGTGCTGGGACAGGGGATCAGCCCCAGCATTTT. Its translation: CASSAGTGDQPQHF.

This clone was recorded a few times. The genes are TRBV11-2 and TRBJ2-2; D possibly corresponds to TRBD1 (5 bases). Germline loops: CDR1 SGHAT, CDR2 FQNNGV. Trimming removed 4 bases from V and 1 base from J, with 13 bases in between. The CDR3 extends over 16 amino acids. The CDR3 DNA reads as TGTGCCAGCAGCTCGCCCAGGACAAAGAACACCGGGGAGCTGTTTTTT. This codes for CASSSPRTKNTGELFF.

The chain has TRBV7-9 and TRBJ2-1; 8 nucleotides match TRBD2. After removal of 7 bases from V and 3 bases from J, the junction contained 5 bases not matched to a gene. Germline CDR1 and CDR2: SEHNR and FQNEAQ (reference sequence). There are 14 residues in the CDR3. The CDR3 coding sequence is TGTGCCAGCACAGCCGGGACTAGCTACAATGAGCAGTTCTTC. Translating gives CASTAGTSYNEQFF.

This clone has only a few counts. The chain uses TRBV29-1 and TRBJ2-3, with 8 nucleotides matching TRBD2. Germline trimming cut 1 base from V and 0 bases from J; bases unmatched to any gene: 12. This CDR3 is 18 amino acids long. Germline V CDR1 and CDR2: SQVTM, ANQGSEA. CDR3 DNA sequence: TGCAGCGTTGAAGGTGTCGGCGGGGGGCCCACTAGCACAGATACGCAGTATTTT. Encoded protein: CSVEGVGGGPTSTDTQYF.

This clone was detected a few times. V and J are TRBV7-8 and TRBJ2-7, with D possibly matching TRBD1 (5 bases). Germline assignment: CDR1 SGHVS and CDR2 FQNEAQ. Trimming took off 5 bases at V and 6 bases at J, with 8 bases between the two ends. The CDR3 contains 11 residues. CDR3 sequence (DNA): TGTGCCAGCAGCCAGCAGGGCGAGCAGTACTTC. It translates to CASSQQGEQYF.

In its sample, this clone was seen a few times. The chain carries TRBV4-1 and TRBJ2-1, with TRBD2 matching 15 bases. CDR1 MGHRA and CDR2 YSYEKL come from the germline V gene. V trimming: 4 bases; J trimming: 4 bases; junction bases outside the gene matches: 8. The CDR3 is 18 amino acids. For the CDR3, the DNA is TGCGCCAGCAGCCGAGGACTAGCGGGGGGGCAGTCATACAATGAGCAGTTCTTC. It is translated as CASSRGLAGGQSYNEQFF.

V usage is TRBV7-2 and J usage is TRBJ1-2, with D tentatively TRBD1 (5 bases). Trimming left V 6 bases short and J 4 bases short, with 12 bases between. The V gene's germline CDR1 is SGHTA and CDR2 FQGNSA. The CDR3 totals 13 residues. CDR3 loop: CASSPDSSYGYTF. The CDR3, as DNA: TGTGCCAGCAGTCCAGACAGTTCCTATGGCTACACCTTC. The full variable domain, in which reference TRBV7-2 and TRBJ1-2 provide the parts outside the CDR3, is GAGVSQSPSNKVTEKGKDVELRCDPISGHTALYWYRQSLGQGLEFLIYFQGNSAPDKSGLPSDRFSAERTGGSVSTLTIQRTQQEDSAVYLCASSPDSSYGYTFGSGTRLTVV.